Sequencing of this T cell receptor beta chain was carried out in a study of blood T cell repertoires in COVID-19. The CDR3 spans 15 residues. The germline CDR1 and CDR2 sequences are LGHDT and YNNKEL (reference sequence). The ends lost 1 base at V and 14 bases at J; junction bases unmatched: 11. Assay used: immunoSEQ multiplex PCR; TCRdb lists only in-frame clones, some missing. The sample lists about 240,000 clones; more than 75% were seen once. Input material: PBMCs or T cells enriched from blood (not recorded which). The sequence was obtained from a woman in her thirties or forties with acute COVID-19. The chain uses TRBV3-1 (or the pseudogene TRBV3-2) and TRBJ2-5; 12 nucleotides agree with TRBD2. The CDR3 loop is CASSQGTTSGRAVYF. The CDR3 nucleotides are TGTGCCAGCAGCCAAGGAACGACTAGCGGGAGAGCAGTATACTTC.